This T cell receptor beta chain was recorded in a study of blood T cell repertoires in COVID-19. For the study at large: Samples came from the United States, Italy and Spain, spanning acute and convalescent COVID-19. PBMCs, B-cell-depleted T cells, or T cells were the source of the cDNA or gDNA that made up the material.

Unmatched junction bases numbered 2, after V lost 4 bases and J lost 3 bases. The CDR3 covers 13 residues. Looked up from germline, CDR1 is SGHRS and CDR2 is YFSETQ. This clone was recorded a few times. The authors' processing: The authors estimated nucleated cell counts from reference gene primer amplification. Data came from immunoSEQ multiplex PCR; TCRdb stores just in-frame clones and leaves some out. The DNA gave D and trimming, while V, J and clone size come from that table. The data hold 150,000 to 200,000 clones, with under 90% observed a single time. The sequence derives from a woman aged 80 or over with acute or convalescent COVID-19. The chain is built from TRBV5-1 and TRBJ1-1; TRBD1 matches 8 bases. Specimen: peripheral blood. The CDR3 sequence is CASSVDRDTEAFF. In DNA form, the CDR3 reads TGCGCCAGCAGCGTGGACAGGGACACTGAAGCTTTCTTT.